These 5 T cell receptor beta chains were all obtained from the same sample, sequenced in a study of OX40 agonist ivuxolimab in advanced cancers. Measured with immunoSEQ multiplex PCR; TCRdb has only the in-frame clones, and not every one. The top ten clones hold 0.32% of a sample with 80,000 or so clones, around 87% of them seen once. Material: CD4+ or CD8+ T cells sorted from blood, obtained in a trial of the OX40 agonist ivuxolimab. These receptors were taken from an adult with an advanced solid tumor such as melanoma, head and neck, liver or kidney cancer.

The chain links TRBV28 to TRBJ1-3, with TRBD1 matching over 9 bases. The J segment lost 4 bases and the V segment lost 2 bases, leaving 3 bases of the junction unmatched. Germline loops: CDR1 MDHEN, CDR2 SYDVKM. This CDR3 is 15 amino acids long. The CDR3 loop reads CASSLGTGSGNTIYF. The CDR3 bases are TGTGCCAGCAGTTTAGGGACAGGGTCGGGAAACACCATATATTTT.

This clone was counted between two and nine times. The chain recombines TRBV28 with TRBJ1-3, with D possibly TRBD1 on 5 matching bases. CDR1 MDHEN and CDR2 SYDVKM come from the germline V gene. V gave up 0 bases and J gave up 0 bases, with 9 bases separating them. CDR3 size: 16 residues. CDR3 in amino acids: CASSLWAGSSGNTIYF. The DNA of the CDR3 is TGTGCCAGCAGTTTATGGGCAGGGAGCTCTGGAAACACCATATATTTT.

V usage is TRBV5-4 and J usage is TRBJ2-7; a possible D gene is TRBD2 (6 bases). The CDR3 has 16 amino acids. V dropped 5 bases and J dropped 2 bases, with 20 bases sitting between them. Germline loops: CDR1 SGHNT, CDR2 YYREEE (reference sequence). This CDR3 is CASREGPLPPPYEQYF. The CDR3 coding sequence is TGTGCCAGCAGGGAGGGACCGCTACCGCCCCCCTACGAGCAGTACTTC.

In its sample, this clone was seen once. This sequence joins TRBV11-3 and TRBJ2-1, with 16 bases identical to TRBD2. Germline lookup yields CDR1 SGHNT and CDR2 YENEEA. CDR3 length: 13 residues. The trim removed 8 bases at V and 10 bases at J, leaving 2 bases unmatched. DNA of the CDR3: TGTGCCAGCGCGGGACTAGCGGGAGGGGAGCAGTTCTTC. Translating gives CASAGLAGGEQFF.

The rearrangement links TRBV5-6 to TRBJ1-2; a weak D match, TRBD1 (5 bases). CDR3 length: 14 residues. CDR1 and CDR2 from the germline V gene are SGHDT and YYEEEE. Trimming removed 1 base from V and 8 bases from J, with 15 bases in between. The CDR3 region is CASSLWQGRGGYTF. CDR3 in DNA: TGTGCCAGCAGCTTGTGGCAGGGAAGAGGCGGCTACACCTTC.